This entry describes one T cell receptor (beta chain). Assay used: immunoSEQ multiplex PCR; TCRdb lists only in-frame clones, some missing. The profile shows 95,000 to 150,000 clones, about 90% of them singletons. These data come from a study of T cell responses to AZD1222 COVID-19 vaccine. Trimming took 0 bases from V and 5 from J, leaving 6 bases between them. CDR3 length equals 13 residues. In germline, CDR1 is SNHLY, CDR2 FYNNEI. Here the sequenced sample was peripheral blood, taken on day 0 of AZD1222 vaccination. This chain connects TRBV2 to TRBJ2-3; no reliable D call. The receptor's source is an adult in good health. DNA of the CDR3: TGTGCCAGCAGTGAAGCGCTTCTAGATACGCAGTATTTT. Translation gives CASSEALLDTQYF.